A single sample gave rise to the 23 T cell receptor beta chains below, sequenced in a study of regulatory T cells. Study-level results: In CD3G-deficient patients, conventional CD4+ T cells were enriched for hydrophobic CDR3 residues at positions 6 and 7.

No antigen is known for these receptors. Primers: 52 TRBV forward and 13 TRBJ reverse. TCRdb's table, derived via immunoSEQ multiplex PCR, lists solely in-frame clones and lacks some. This sample carries 20,000 to 25,000 clones, nearly 90% of them seen once, and the ten largest clones take roughly 1.3%. The sample was conventional CD4+ T cells sorted from blood. These receptors originate from a child under 18 with CD3G deficiency.

The V call is TRBV5-1, the J call TRBJ2-6, with no clear D. Germline-derived CDR1 and CDR2 are SGHRS and YFSETQ. Trimming pared 0 bases from V and 6 bases from J, leaving 10 bases between. This CDR3 spans 15 amino acids. The CDR3 loop is CASSLEGREANVLTF. DNA of the CDR3: TGCGCCAGCAGCTTGGAAGGGCGAGAGGCCAACGTCCTGACTTTC. The full variable domain, completed using reference TRBV5-1 and TRBJ2-6, is KAGVTQTPRYLIKTRGQQVTLSCSPISGHRSVSWYQQTPGQGLQFLFEYFSETQRNKGNFPGRFSGRQFSNSRSEMNVSTLELGDSALYLCASSLEGREANVLTFGAGSRLTVL.

The chain has TRBV19 and TRBJ2-1; 8 bases fit TRBD2. Germline V gives CDR1 LNHDA, CDR2 SQIVND (reference sequence). The V segment lost 6 bases and the J segment 8 bases; nucleotides outside the gene matches: 12. This CDR3 spans 15 amino acids. The CDR3 loop is CASSRGRSDGDEQFF. The CDR3 DNA reads as TGTGCCAGTAGCCGCGGGAGGTCCGATGGCGATGAGCAGTTCTTC.

The J gene is TRBJ1-5, the V gene TRBV27; 9 bases are a match to TRBD1. The CDR3 is made up of 20 amino acids. Germline V CDR1 and CDR2: MNHEY, SMNVEV (reference sequence). After removal of 0 bases from V and 0 bases from J, the junction contained 12 bases not matched to a gene. CDR3 in amino acids: CASSLSLGQGWGYSNQPQHF. The CDR3 bases are TGTGCCAGCAGTTTATCTCTGGGACAGGGTTGGGGTTATAGCAATCAGCCCCAGCATTTT.

The chain recombines TRBV6-1 with TRBJ1-1; a possible D gene is TRBD1 (6 bases). This CDR3 region has 12 residues. CDR1 is MNHNS, CDR2 SASEGT, per germline. V lost 6 bases to trimming and J lost 3 bases, with 8 bases between them. CDR3: CASSSGDTEAFF. Here the CDR3 DNA reads TGTGCCAGCAGCTCAGGGGACACTGAAGCTTTCTTT.

The CDR3 region is CASSPSGAPTDTQYF. The CDR3 region has the DNA TGTGCCAGCAGCCCTAGCGGTGCCCCCACAGATACGCAGTATTTT. The chain combines TRBV11-1 with TRBJ2-3; 7 positions match TRBD2. This CDR3 contains 15 residues. After removal of 5 bases from V and 2 bases from J, the junction contained 7 bases not matched to a gene. Looked up from germline, CDR1 is SGHAT and CDR2 is FQDESV (reference sequence).

The V and J genes are TRBV7-9 and TRBJ2-1; TRBD1 is a possible D gene (6 bases). Germline values: CDR1 SEHNR, CDR2 FQNEAQ (reference sequence). Trimming left V 3 bases short and J 7 bases short, with 13 bases between. The CDR3 loop spans 14 amino acids. The CDR3 loop reads CASSLGTKRNEQFF. The CDR3 coding sequence is TGTGCCAGCAGCTTGGGGACAAAGAGGAATGAGCAGTTCTTC.

The V call is TRBV5-1, the J call TRBJ2-2; D is possibly TRBD1 or TRBD2 (5 bases each). Germline CDR1 reads SGHRS; CDR2 reads YFSETQ. The length of the CDR3 is 15 residues. Trimming took 0 bases from V and 2 from J, leaving 8 bases between them. The CDR3 protein is CASSLGGTNTGELFF. The CDR3 DNA sequence: TGCGCCAGCAGCTTGGGGGGGACCAACACCGGGGAGCTGTTTTTT.

This clone came up a few times. The chain carries TRBV28 and TRBJ2-5, with 7 bases that match TRBD2. V lost 8 bases, J lost 3 bases, and 15 bases stayed unmatched. The CDR3 consists of 16 residues. Germline CDR1 is MDHEN and CDR2 is SYDVKM. CDR3 coding DNA: TGTGCCAGCCGAATAAGGGCTAGCGGAAGGAAAGAGACCCAGTACTTC. It codes for CASRIRASGRKETQYF.

The chain joins TRBV20-1 to TRBJ1-1; 8 bases agree with TRBD1. Germline CDR1 and CDR2: DFQATT and SNEGSKA (reference sequence). Trimming took 6 bases from V and 10 from J; bases not matched to a gene: 7. There are 11 residues in the CDR3. The CDR3 nucleotides are TGCAGTGCCCCCGGACAGGGCCGAGCTTTCTTT. Translated: CSAPGQGRAFF.

The V and J genes are TRBV7-9 and TRBJ2-2, with 13 bases identical to TRBD2. V lost 4 bases to trimming and J lost 6 bases; unmatched junction nucleotides: 5. The CDR3 is 16 amino acids. Germline V CDR1 and CDR2: SEHNR, FQNEAQ (reference sequence). The CDR3 DNA is TGTGCCAGCAGCTCCGGACTAGCGGGAGCGGCCGGGGAGCTGTTTTTT. Protein: CASSSGLAGAAGELFF.

The gene calls are TRBV19 and TRBJ2-2, with TRBD2 identical over 12 bases. V was pared by 6 bases and J by 0 bases, with 11 bases of the junction left unmatched. The CDR3 extends over 19 amino acids. Germline V gene lookup returns CDR1 LNHDA and CDR2 SQIVND (reference sequence). CDR3 region: CASSKRRLAGVSNTGELFF. CDR3 DNA: TGTGCCAGTAGCAAAAGGAGACTAGCGGGAGTTTCGAACACCGGGGAGCTGTTTTTT.

The V and J genes are TRBV7-9 and TRBJ1-6; possibly TRBD1 for D (5 bases). The CDR3 is 14 residues long. Germline CDR1 and CDR2: SEHNR and FQNEAQ (reference sequence). Trimming pared 1 base from V and 7 bases from J, leaving 8 bases between. Here the CDR3 reads CASSLERDNSPLHF. The CDR3 region has the DNA TGTGCCAGCAGCTTAGAGAGGGACAATTCACCCCTCCACTTT.

The rearrangement joins TRBV6-6 to TRBJ1-1; D is perhaps TRBD1 (5 bases). Germline V gene lookup returns CDR1 MNHNY and CDR2 SVGAGI (reference sequence). CDR3 length equals 14 residues. V gave up 2 bases and J gave up 1 base, with 8 bases separating them. CDR3 sequence: CASSYPTGNTEAFF. CDR3 nucleotide sequence: TGTGCCAGCAGTTACCCCACAGGGAACACTGAAGCTTTCTTT.

The chain is built from TRBV7-9 and TRBJ2-3; TRBD2 matches 9 bases. V gave up 5 bases and J gave up 4 bases; unmatched junction bases: 13. CDR3 length: 17 residues. Germline-derived CDR1 and CDR2 are SEHNR and FQNEAQ (reference sequence). CDR3 nucleotides: TGTGCCAGCAGCCCGCCGGGAAGAGCGGGAGGCGCAGATACGCAGTATTTT. Amino acid sequence: CASSPPGRAGGADTQYF.

This chain connects TRBV7-9 to TRBJ1-4, with 7 bases matching TRBD1. Germline V gene sequence: CDR1 SEHNR, CDR2 FQNEAQ (reference sequence). V was pared by 3 bases and J by 5 bases, with 3 bases of the junction left unmatched. The CDR3 has 14 amino acids. In DNA, the CDR3 is TGTGCCAGCAGCTTCGGAGGGGGCAATGAAAAACTGTTTTTT. Its translation: CASSFGGGNEKLFF.

This chain uses TRBV7-9 with TRBJ2-5; D remains unclear. Germline-derived CDR1 and CDR2 are SEHNR and FQNEAQ (reference sequence). The V and J ends lost 2 bases and 2 bases respectively, with 9 bases between them. The CDR3 contains 14 residues. DNA for the CDR3: TGTGCCAGCAGCTTATCGCGGAATCAAGAGACCCAGTACTTC. Translated: CASSLSRNQETQYF.

Note on this clone: Different DNA sequences within this sample yield the same CDR3. CDR3 amino acids: CASSTDRGTEAFF. For the CDR3, the DNA is TGTGCCAGCAGCACGGACAGGGGGACTGAAGCTTTCTTT. The chain couples TRBV11-2 to TRBJ1-1; 10 positions agree with TRBD1. This CDR3 has 13 amino acids. Germline V gene data show CDR1 as SGHAT and CDR2 as FQNNGV. Trimming took 5 bases from V and 5 from J; bases not matched to a gene: 2.

The rearrangement links TRBV6-1 to TRBJ2-5, with no clear D. With the DNA end fitting TRBJ2-7 better, the J assignment may be wrong. CDR1 and CDR2 (germline): MNHNS, SASEGT. The CDR3 is made up of 13 amino acids. The CDR3 is CASSDGRNYEQYF. The CDR3 bases are TGTGCCAGCAGTGACGGTAGAAACTACGAGCAGTACTTC.

The CDR3 sequence: CASSMEAENEQFF. In nucleotides, the CDR3 is TGTGCCAGTAGTATGGAGGCGGAGAATGAGCAGTTCTTC. The chain is built from TRBV19 and TRBJ2-1, with D tentatively TRBD2 (5 bases). V gave up 3 bases and J gave up 7 bases, with 10 bases separating them. The CDR3 has 13 residues. Per the germline V gene, CDR1 is LNHDA and CDR2 is SQIVND (reference sequence).

The chain uses TRBV27 and TRBJ2-6; D gene ambiguous. V lost 5 bases to trimming and J lost 4 bases, with 9 bases between them. This CDR3 comprises 14 residues. The germline CDR1 and CDR2 sequences are MNHEY and SMNVEV (reference sequence). CDR3 sequence: CASSVIRGANVLTF. Written as DNA, the CDR3 is TGTGCCAGCAGTGTGATAAGGGGGGCCAACGTCCTGACTTTC.

The chain uses TRBV11-2 and TRBJ2-7; TRBD1 or TRBD2 may be the D gene (5 bases each). From germline, CDR1 is SGHAT and CDR2 FQNNGV. Trimming stripped 0 bases from V and 6 bases from J, with 15 bases between. CDR3 length: 15 amino acids. The CDR3 loop reads CASSLEQGYGVEQYF. CDR3 bases: TGTGCCAGCAGCTTAGAGCAGGGATACGGGGTCGAGCAGTACTTC.

The CDR3 sequence is CASSLGDPADTQYF. Here the CDR3 DNA reads TGCGCCAGCAGCTTAGGGGACCCCGCAGATACGCAGTATTTT. The chain joins TRBV5-1 to TRBJ2-3; tentatively, D is TRBD1 or TRBD2 (5 bases each). Trimming took off 2 bases at V and 4 bases at J, with 11 bases between the two ends. Germline V gene sequence: CDR1 SGHRS, CDR2 YFSETQ. The CDR3 totals 14 residues.

V and J are TRBV7-9 and TRBJ2-1; 8 nucleotides line up with TRBD2. V lost 5 bases to trimming and J lost 9 bases; unmatched junction nucleotides: 9. The germline V gene has CDR1 SEHNR and CDR2 FQNEAQ (reference sequence). The CDR3 consists of 14 residues. CDR3 sequence: CASSIRRAGAEQFF. The CDR3 nucleotides read TGTGCCAGCAGCATAAGGCGAGCGGGAGCTGAGCAGTTCTTC.